This note documents a single T cell receptor beta chain sequence. Germline V gene sequence: CDR1 MDHEN, CDR2 SYDVKM. The junction had 4 bases not matched to a gene; V was cut back by 5 bases and J by 0 bases. CDR3 length: 15 residues. This entry comes from a study of blood T cell repertoires in COVID-19. Study-level background: Sites in the United States, Italy and Spain provided acute and convalescent COVID-19 samples. Sources were T cells, B-cell-depleted T cells, or PBMCs; the material itself was cDNA or gDNA.

The authors' processing: Cell counts per sample came from amplifying reference gene primers. Profiled with immunoSEQ multiplex PCR; TCRdb holds only in-frame clones, not every one. V and J calls and clone size are copied from that table; D and trimming were computed from the DNA. The sample lists just over 50,000 clones; roughly 86% were seen once. This chain links TRBV28 with TRBJ1-3; 7 bases are shared with TRBD1. The origin of this receptor is an older man with active COVID-19. Specimen: peripheral blood. CDR3 protein: CASSIGTASGNTIYF. CDR3 in DNA: TGTGCCAGCAGTATCGGGACAGCCTCTGGAAACACCATATATTTT.